This T cell receptor (beta chain) was identified in a study of blood T cell repertoires in COVID-19. Turning to the study itself: Acute and convalescent COVID-19 specimens originated in the United States, Italy and Spain.

Original data processing: Nucleated cell number was recorded as an estimate derived from reference gene primer amplification. Only in-frame clones appear in the TCRdb table, and some are missing; sequencing was by immunoSEQ multiplex PCR. That table is the source of V, J and clone size, and D and trimming were worked out from the DNA. Of approximately 98,000 clones in the sample, around four fifths are singletons; the top ten hold approximately 4.1%. Germline assignment: CDR1 SEHNR and CDR2 FQNEAQ (reference sequence). Germline trimming cut 5 bases from V and 0 bases from J; bases unmatched to any gene: 15. CDR3 size: 19 residues.

The source of this sequence is a woman in her 70s with acute or convalescent COVID-19. The chain uses TRBV7-9 and TRBJ2-3; 9 bases align to TRBD2. Sequencing was carried out using peripheral blood. For the CDR3, the DNA is TGTGCCAGCAGCCCCAAACCTTTCCGACTAGCGGAAAGCACAGATACGCAGTATTTT. This encodes CASSPKPFRLAESTDTQYF. Looking up the rest from reference TRBV7-9 and TRBJ2-3 gives the full variable domain: DTGVSQNPRHKITKRGQNVTFRCDPISEHNRLYWYRQTLGQGPEFLTYFQNEAQLEKSRLLSDRFSAERPKGSFSTLEIQRTEQGDSAMYLCASSPKPFRLAESTDTQYFGPGTRLTVL.